Shown below are 27 T cell receptor beta chains from a single sample sequenced in a study of CD8 T cells in Susac syndrome (dated by TCRdb to between 2018 and 2021). Library creation used the immunoSEQ multiplex PCR assay. RNA was extracted with the RNeasy kit and about 0.5 to 1 ug was reverse transcribed using random hexamers. TCRdb passed the public sequencing reads through fastp at Q25 and MiXCR, retaining productive beta sequences. Each CDR3 protein gets just one entry, which takes the most common genes and DNA from the rows behind it. This sample holds roughly 88,000 distinct CDR3 sequences; roughly 96% were observed only once. The ten largest clones represent approximately 0.42% of the sample. The sequencing input was CD8+ T cells from PBMCs. These receptors originate from a human donor with Susac syndrome.

This clonotype appeared once. CDR3 DNA: TGCAGTGCAATGGACAGTTTACAAGAGACCCAGTACTTC. This sequence encodes CSAMDSLQETQYF. The chain links TRBV20-1 to TRBJ2-5; D is possibly TRBD1 (6 bases). The V end lost 6 bases, the J end lost 2 bases, and 13 bases lay between the germline ends. Germline V CDR1 and CDR2: DFQATT, SNEGSKA (reference sequence). This CDR3 has 13 amino acids.

J is TRBJ2-3 and V is TRBV27; D ambiguous. Trimming pared 4 bases from V and 0 bases from J, leaving 11 bases between. The germline V gene has CDR1 MNHEY and CDR2 SMNVEV (reference sequence). The length of the CDR3 is 15 residues. Written as DNA, the CDR3 is TGTGCCAGCAGTTCCCAGCCCCGGAGCACAGATACGCAGTATTTT. The encoded protein is CASSSQPRSTDTQYF.

CDR3 coding DNA: TGTGCCAGCAGTTTGCTGTCGGACAAAGGGTCAGTTTACACCTTC. This gives the protein CASSLLSDKGSVYTF. The chain combines TRBV27 with TRBJ1-2; tentative D call: TRBD1 (5 bases). The germline V gene encodes CDR1 MNHEY and CDR2 SMNVEV (reference sequence). V lost 3 bases and J lost 11, with 22 bases in between. This CDR3 comprises 15 residues.

J is TRBJ2-7 and V is TRBV3-1, with a possible D match to TRBD2 (5 bases). The CDR3 loop spans 15 amino acids. V lost 4 bases and J lost 3, with 16 bases in between. Germline CDR1 is LGHDT and CDR2 is YNNKEL (reference sequence). In DNA, the CDR3 is TGTGCCAGCAGCCGAACTAGGAGTGTAGGCTACGAGCAGTACTTC. As protein: CASSRTRSVGYEQYF.

The CDR3 sequence: CASRFGDTQYF. In DNA, the CDR3 is TGTGCCAGCAGGTTCGGGGATACGCAGTATTTT. The chain carries TRBV7-3 and TRBJ2-3; D unresolved. The V end lost 6 bases, the J end lost 6 bases, and 7 bases lay between the germline ends. The CDR3 runs 11 residues. Germline assignment: CDR1 SGHTA and CDR2 FQGTGA.

This sequence joins TRBV4-1 and TRBJ2-7, with a tentative D call TRBD2 (5 bases). CDR1 is MGHRA and CDR2 is YSYEKL in the germline V gene. This CDR3 comprises 13 residues. V was shortened by 0 bases and J by 3 bases, with 6 bases between the two germline ends. CDR3 amino acids: CASSQDTSYEQYV. CDR3 bases: TGCGCCAGCAGCCAAGATACTAGCTACGAGCAGTACGTC.

A single count supports this clonotype. The chain joins TRBV29-1 to TRBJ1-2; the match to TRBD1 covers 7 bases. Germline values: CDR1 SQVTM, CDR2 ANQGSEA. Trimming cost V 6 bases and J 2 bases; bases outside gene matches: 9. The CDR3 sequence is 14 residues long. CDR3 amino acids: CSVELGQANYGYTF. In DNA, the CDR3 is TGCAGCGTCGAACTAGGACAGGCCAACTATGGCTACACCTTC.

The V gene is TRBV2, the J gene TRBJ2-3; the D gene is possibly TRBD2 (6 bases). Germline V lookup: CDR1 SNHLY, CDR2 FYNNEI. This CDR3 spans 15 amino acids. Here the CDR3 DNA reads TGTACCTCTTCCCCCCCGGGGGTTGGGACAGATACGCAGTATTTT. Translated: CTSSPPGVGTDTQYF.

V and J are TRBV7-9 and TRBJ2-3; 12 bases agree with TRBD2. J gave up 1 base and V 6 bases, and 8 bases lay outside the gene matches. The CDR3 has 17 residues. Germline CDR1 reads SEHNR; CDR2 reads FQNEAQ (reference sequence). The CDR3 is CASRPRLAGDRTDTQYF. The DNA of the CDR3 is TGTGCCAGCAGACCCAGACTAGCGGGGGATCGCACAGATACGCAGTATTTT.

This sequence joins TRBV20-1 and TRBJ2-7, with 8 bases matching TRBD2. Per the germline V gene, CDR1 is DFQATT and CDR2 is SNEGSKA (reference sequence). The V and J ends lost 6 bases and 3 bases, in that order; junction bases with no gene match: 4. The length of the CDR3 is 12 residues. CDR3 sequence: CSAGREVYEQYF. CDR3 in DNA: TGCAGTGCGGGGCGGGAGGTCTACGAGCAGTACTTC.

V usage is TRBV29-1 and J usage is TRBJ2-7; the D gene could be TRBD1 or TRBD2 (5 bases each). CDR3 length: 15 amino acids. Germline assignment: CDR1 SQVTM and CDR2 ANQGSEA. Trimming removed 3 bases at V and 1 base at J, with 16 bases between. The CDR3, as DNA: TGCAGCGTTGAGGTTCCGGGGACGGTGTCCTACGAGCAGTACTTC. This sequence encodes CSVEVPGTVSYEQYF.

The chain is built from TRBV20-1 and TRBJ2-7, with D uncertain. Germline V lookup: CDR1 DFQATT, CDR2 SNEGSKA (reference sequence). This CDR3 is 13 amino acids long. Between the trimmed V and J ends, which lost 3 bases and 0 bases, there was a span of 9 bases. CDR3 sequence reads: CSARSGSSYEQYF. In DNA form, the CDR3 reads TGCAGTGCTAGGAGTGGTAGCTCCTACGAGCAGTACTTC.

CDR3 sequence: CASSPRRGHNSPLHF. CDR3 in DNA: TGTGCCAGCAGCCCCCGGAGAGGGCATAATTCACCCCTCCACTTT. The chain employs TRBV7-2 and TRBJ1-6; D is uncertain. This CDR3 region has 15 residues. Trimming pared 5 bases from V and 5 bases from J, leaving 13 bases between. Germline CDR1 and CDR2: SGHTA and FQGNSA.

This chain connects TRBV2 to TRBJ2-2; tentatively, D is TRBD1 or TRBD2 (6 bases each). The CDR3 is 14 residues long. V lost 8 bases and J lost 0, with 10 bases in between. Germline CDR1 SNHLY, CDR2 FYNNEI. CDR3 bases: TGTGCCAGCCGGGGGACACCGAACACCGGGGAGCTGTTTTTT. It translates to CASRGTPNTGELFF.

V gene TRBV19 combines with J gene TRBJ1-6; D gene ambiguous. Germline V lookup: CDR1 LNHDA, CDR2 SQIVND (reference sequence). CDR3 size: 14 residues. The V and J ends lost 4 bases and 7 bases respectively, with 11 bases between them. The CDR3 sequence is CASSTGLANSPLHF. Here the CDR3 DNA reads TGTGCCAGTAGTACGGGATTAGCAAATTCACCCCTCCACTTT.

This chain connects TRBV12-3 or TRBV12-4 to TRBJ2-3; 13 nucleotides match TRBD2. J gave up 3 bases and V 4 bases, and 4 bases lay outside the gene matches. The CDR3 contains 16 residues. This CDR3 reads CASSSLAGGLTDTQYF. The CDR3 nucleotides are TGTGCCAGCAGTTCACTAGCGGGAGGGCTAACAGATACGCAGTATTTT.

CDR3 protein: CASSEGQGVTYEQYF. CDR3 in DNA: TGTGCCAGCAGTGAAGGGCAGGGGGTTACCTACGAGCAGTACTTC. The J gene is TRBJ2-7, the V gene TRBV2, with 7 positions matching TRBD1. CDR1 and CDR2 from the germline V gene are SNHLY and FYNNEI. The CDR3 covers 15 residues. The V segment lost 1 base and the J segment 2 bases; nucleotides outside the gene matches: 5.

The chain combines TRBV28 with TRBJ2-1; D perhaps matches TRBD2 (6 bases). Germline V gene data show CDR1 as MDHEN and CDR2 as SYDVKM. CDR3 length: 13 amino acids. The V and J ends lost 5 bases and 4 bases respectively, with 9 bases between them. The CDR3 nucleotides are TGTGCCAGCAGTAGGAGGGGTTACAATGAGCAGTTCTTC. It codes for CASSRRGYNEQFF. Full variable domain (rest looked up from reference TRBV28 and TRBJ2-1): DVKVTQSSRYLVKRTGEKVFLECVQDMDHENMFWYRQDPGLGLRLIYFSYDVKMKEKGDIPEGYSVSREKKERFSLILESASTNQTSMYLCASSRRGYNEQFFGPGTRLTVL.

This chain links TRBV25-1 with TRBJ2-7; no firm D call. The CDR3 loop spans 13 amino acids. The V gene lost 2 bases and the J gene lost 3 bases, with 8 bases spanning the gap. The V gene's germline CDR1 is MGHDK and CDR2 SYGVNS. The CDR3 protein is CASSEHIGYEQYF. Written as DNA, the CDR3 is TGTGCCAGCAGTGAACACATAGGCTACGAGCAGTACTTC.

Written as DNA, the CDR3 is TGTGCCAGCAGTTTTCCCGGGGCTGAAGCTTTCTTT. Its translation: CASSFPGAEAFF. V usage is TRBV28 and J usage is TRBJ1-1, with D uncertain. The germline CDR1 and CDR2 sequences are MDHEN and SYDVKM. V lost 3 bases and J 6 bases, leaving 8 bases between the germline ends. This CDR3 is built from 12 residues.

The gene calls are TRBV12-3 or TRBV12-4 and TRBJ2-1, with 7 bases identical to TRBD1. This CDR3 is 14 amino acids long. J lost 4 bases, V lost 7 bases, and 7 bases had no gene match. CDR3 sequence (DNA): TGTGCCAGCACCCCGGGACAGCCTTACAATGAGCAGTTCTTC. Translating gives CASTPGQPYNEQFF.

The gene calls are TRBV12-3 or TRBV12-4 and TRBJ2-3, with 11 bases aligning to TRBD2. There are 19 residues in the CDR3. V trimming: 7 bases; J trimming: 5 bases; junction bases outside the gene matches: 20. CDR3 nucleotide sequence: TGTGCCAGCATTACAAGTACCGGGACTAGCGGAAATATGGGAGATACGCAGTATTTT. Protein sequence: CASITSTGTSGNMGDTQYF.

The chain uses TRBV2 and TRBJ2-7, with D maybe TRBD2 (5 bases). V was trimmed by 2 bases and J by 7 bases, leaving 15 bases between them. The CDR3 sequence is 14 residues long. Germline V lookup: CDR1 SNHLY, CDR2 FYNNEI. The CDR3 sequence is CASSEHSPGWEQYF. The CDR3, as DNA: TGTGCCAGCAGTGAACACAGTCCGGGGTGGGAGCAGTACTTC.

V is TRBV11-3 and J is TRBJ2-3; D could derive from TRBD1 or TRBD2 (7 bases each). Germline CDR1 and CDR2: SGHNT and YENEEA. The CDR3 has 15 residues. The V end was cut by 4 bases, the J end by 4 bases, with 15 bases between. In DNA form, the CDR3 reads TGTGCCAGCAGCTCCGACAGGGAGGGGGCAGATACGCAGTATTTT. It encodes CASSSDREGADTQYF.

This rearrangement joins TRBV20-1 to TRBJ2-7; TRBD1 is a possible D gene (7 bases). This CDR3 is 11 amino acids long. Germline V gives CDR1 DFQATT, CDR2 SNEGSKA (reference sequence). Trimming took 6 bases from V and 6 from J, leaving 12 bases between them. CDR3 protein: CSAPQGGEQYF. CDR3 DNA sequence: TGCAGTGCGCCCCAGGGGGGCGAGCAGTACTTC.

This chain uses TRBV20-1 with TRBJ1-2, with 7 bases lining up with TRBD1. With V trimmed by 6 bases and J by 8 bases, 3 bases remained unmatched. Germline V gene sequence: CDR1 DFQATT, CDR2 SNEGSKA (reference sequence). The CDR3 is 10 amino acids. This chain's CDR3 is CSATDRGYTF. The CDR3, as DNA: TGCAGTGCCACGGACAGGGGCTACACCTTC.

The chain uses TRBV12-5 and TRBJ2-5; D gene uncertain. This CDR3 is 13 amino acids long. V was pared by 8 bases and J by 5 bases, with 15 bases between. Germline V gives CDR1 LGHNT, CDR2 FRNRAP. The CDR3 protein is CASSTGSSETQYF. The CDR3 DNA reads TGTGCTAGTTCGACTGGCTCCAGTGAGACCCAGTACTTC.